This T cell receptor beta chain is drawn from a study of pediatric ulcerative colitis. General study points: Blood-rectal clonal overlap within each person was significantly higher in ulcerative colitis patients than controls. All ulcerative colitis patients, but no controls, carried a couple of rectal clonotypes. Repertoires came from total lymphocyte DNA, not specific subsets. In rectum, acute severe colitis had expanded clones and less diversity.

Data came from immunoSEQ multiplex PCR; TCRdb stores just in-frame clones and leaves some out. The sample carries 16,000 or so clones, 80% recorded once. Regarding this clone: Antigen: not known.

The germline V and J ends were trimmed by 0 bases and 3 bases, with 8 bases remaining between them. CDR1 LGHNA and CDR2 YSLEER come from the germline V gene. The CDR3 sequence is 14 residues long. During colonoscopy, one to two rectal pinch biopsies were collected. Sequenced material: gut tissue. The chain joins TRBV4-3 to TRBJ1-1; D is unclear. The clonotype was recovered from a boy aged 5-17 years who was a control in a study of pediatric ulcerative colitis. CDR3 protein: CASSQDWGDTEAFF. CDR3 nucleotides: TGCGCCAGCAGCCAAGATTGGGGAGACACTGAAGCTTTCTTT.